Below, 17 T cell receptor beta chains from the same sample are listed, as sequenced in a study of identical twins. TCRdb re-called the 5' RACE reads through MiXCR, storing one row per CDR3 protein. This sample has fewer than 350,000 distinct CDR3 sequences, with about 8.9% found just once. This sample also belongs to another study, concerning yellow fever vaccine responses in identical twins.

Sequencing was performed on memory (CD45RO+) T cells sorted from blood. The receptors derive from a woman aged 18 to 35 in good health.

This clonotype was seen more than once but under ten times. The chain uses TRBV29-1 and TRBJ1-2, with D possibly TRBD1 on 6 matching bases. The CDR3 is made up of 12 amino acids. CDR1 is SQVTM and CDR2 is ANQGSEA in the germline V gene. V was clipped by 4 bases and J by 0 bases, with 6 bases between them. The CDR3 loop is CSVGQANYGYTF. The CDR3 nucleotides are TGCAGCGTTGGACAGGCTAACTATGGCTACACCTTC.

This clonotype was counted many times. The genes are TRBV2 and TRBJ1-5; perhaps TRBD1 as D (6 bases). Deletions cut 0 bases from V and 4 bases from J, with 10 bases between. The CDR3 is 15 amino acids. Germline V CDR1 and CDR2: SNHLY, FYNNEI. This chain's CDR3 is CASSEARGANQPQHF. As DNA, the CDR3 is TGTGCCAGCAGTGAAGCGCGGGGGGCAAATCAGCCCCAGCATTTT.

The rearrangement uses TRBV15 and TRBJ2-1; TRBD2 matches at 11 bases. The V segment lost 5 bases and the J segment 6 bases; nucleotides outside the gene matches: 6. The CDR3 covers 15 residues. CDR1 is LNHNV and CDR2 is YYDKDF in the germline V gene (reference sequence). DNA for the CDR3: TGTGCCACCAGCGAGCTAGCGGGGGGACCCAATGAGCAGTTCTTC. This gives the protein CATSELAGGPNEQFF.

This clonotype was counted ten times or more. This sequence joins TRBV25-1 and TRBJ2-2; D uncertain. Between the trimmed V and J ends, which lost 3 bases and 7 bases, there was a span of 18 bases. Germline V CDR1 and CDR2: MGHDK, SYGVNS. CDR3 length equals 16 residues. The CDR3 DNA reads TGTGCCAGCAGTGATATTAAGGCTATACTTGGCGGGGAGCTGTTTTTT. It yields the protein CASSDIKAILGGELFF.

A few counts support this clonotype. The chain carries TRBV20-1 and TRBJ2-3; possibly TRBD2 for D (7 bases). The germline gives CDR1 DFQATT, CDR2 SNEGSKA (reference sequence). V gave up 0 bases and J gave up 2 bases, with 12 bases separating them. The CDR3 spans 15 residues. The CDR3 region is CSAREGGHNTDTQYF. The CDR3 coding sequence is TGCAGTGCTAGAGAGGGGGGGCATAACACAGATACGCAGTATTTT.

This clonotype was detected only a few times. This rearrangement joins TRBV10-3 to TRBJ2-5, with D perhaps assigned TRBD1 or TRBD2 (6 bases each). Trimming stripped 5 bases from V and 2 bases from J, with 12 bases between. CDR3 length equals 14 residues. CDR1 is ENHRY, CDR2 SYGVKD, per germline. The CDR3 DNA sequence: TGTGCCATCAGTACTACAGGGACTCAAGAGACCCAGTACTTC. Translating gives CAISTTGTQETQYF.

This clonotype was observed a few times. This chain uses TRBV29-1 with TRBJ1-1; D is perhaps TRBD1 (5 bases). CDR1 and CDR2 from the germline V gene are SQVTM and ANQGSEA. V was cut by 4 bases and J by 0 bases, with 15 bases left in between. The CDR3 totals 15 residues. In DNA form, the CDR3 reads TGCAGCGTTGGGACCCTTTCGGGGCTGAACACTGAAGCTTTCTTT. This translates into CSVGTLSGLNTEAFF.

Ten or more counts support this clonotype. The chain recombines TRBV5-1 with TRBJ1-4, with 9 positions matching TRBD1. The CDR3 consists of 16 residues. With V trimmed by 4 bases and J by 2 bases, 6 bases remained unmatched. Per germline, CDR1 SGHRS and CDR2 YFSETQ. In DNA, the CDR3 is TGCGCCAGCAGCACCGGGACAGGGAAGACTAATGAAAAACTGTTTTTT. Protein product: CASSTGTGKTNEKLFF.

This clonotype has at least ten counts. This chain uses TRBV10-3 with TRBJ2-2; no clear D gene. This CDR3 is built from 15 residues. The germline gives CDR1 ENHRY, CDR2 SYGVKD. Trimming left V 0 bases short and J 3 bases short, with 8 bases between. As DNA, the CDR3 is TGTGCCATCAGTGAGTCGATGGGATACACCGGGGAGCTGTTTTTT. Amino acids: CAISESMGYTGELFF.

The chain has TRBV6-1 and TRBJ2-1; 9 bases are a match to TRBD1. Trimming removed 5 bases from V and 5 bases from J; junction bases left unmatched: 1. CDR1 is MNHNS, CDR2 SASEGT, per germline. The CDR3 consists of 13 residues. CDR3 region: CASSRQGDNEQFF. CDR3 DNA sequence: TGTGCCAGCAGTCGACAGGGGGACAATGAGCAGTTCTTC.

This clonotype was picked up a small number of times. The chain carries TRBV11-2 and TRBJ2-1, with D perhaps given as TRBD1 or TRBD2 (7 bases each). The V gene lost 5 bases and the J gene lost 8 bases, with 19 bases spanning the gap. CDR1 and CDR2 (germline): SGHAT, FQNNGV. This CDR3 has 15 amino acids. The DNA for the CDR3 is TGTGCCAGCAGCCGGGGGGTAGGGGGCTGGGATGAGCAGTTCTTC. Its translation: CASSRGVGGWDEQFF. Full variable domain (missing parts from reference TRBV11-2 and TRBJ2-1): EAGVAQSPRYKIIEKRQSVAFWCNPISGHATLYWYQQILGQGPKLLIQFQNNGVVDDSQLPKDRFSAERLKGVDSTLKIQPAKLEDSAVYLCASSRGVGGWDEQFFGPGTRLTVL.

This clonotype was seen many times. The chain is built from TRBV5-1 and TRBJ1-3; the D is unclear. Germline CDR1 reads SGHRS; CDR2 reads YFSETQ. CDR3 size: 16 residues. Between the trimmed V and J ends, which lost 0 bases and 0 bases, there was a span of 10 bases. CDR3 nucleotides: TGCGCCAGCAGCTTGGACGCGGCGTCCTCTGGAAACACCATATATTTT. This translates into CASSLDAASSGNTIYF.

This chain connects TRBV7-2 to TRBJ2-3; D is undetermined. CDR3 size: 14 residues. With 5 bases removed from V and 0 bases from J, the gap between germline ends came to 9 bases. Looked up from germline, CDR1 is SGHTA and CDR2 is FQGNSA. CDR3 in DNA: TGTGCCAGCAGCCCCATCGGGAGCACAGATACGCAGTATTTT. The encoded protein is CASSPIGSTDTQYF. The variable domain in full, with the rest retrieved from reference TRBV7-2 and TRBJ2-3, is GAGVSQSPSNKVTEKGKDVELRCDPISGHTALYWYRQSLGQGLEFLIYFQGNSAPDKSGLPSDRFSAERTGGSVSTLTIQRTQQEDSAVYLCASSPIGSTDTQYFGPGTRLTVL.

The V call is TRBV24-1, the J call TRBJ2-1, with TRBD1 identical over 7 bases. V lost 7 bases and J lost 9; bases outside the gene matches: 8. The CDR3 totals 13 residues. Germline V lookup: CDR1 KGHDR, CDR2 SFDVKD. CDR3 coding DNA: TGTGCCACCAGCGATGTACAGGGGAGTGAGCAGTTCTTC. This translates into CATSDVQGSEQFF.

The rearrangement uses TRBV20-1 and TRBJ2-1, with D maybe TRBD1 (6 bases). Germline assignment: CDR1 DFQATT and CDR2 SNEGSKA (reference sequence). Trimming stripped 5 bases from V and 7 bases from J, with 15 bases between. The CDR3 consists of 13 residues. This CDR3 reads CSASPDRPNEQFF. The CDR3 nucleotides read TGCAGTGCTTCTCCCGACAGGCCGAATGAGCAGTTCTTC.

A few counts support this clonotype. The chain links TRBV6-1 to TRBJ2-5; D is perhaps TRBD1 or TRBD2 (5 bases each). The CDR3 is 17 amino acids. Germline CDR1 and CDR2: MNHNS and SASEGT. V lost 4 bases to trimming and J lost 4 bases, with 22 bases between them. Written as DNA, the CDR3 is TGTGCCAGCAGTGCCAGCTTTTGGGGGACCCCTCGAGAGACCCAGTACTTC. This translates into CASSASFWGTPRETQYF.

V usage is TRBV20-1 and J usage is TRBJ2-3, with 9 bases fitting TRBD1. V shed 5 bases and J 2 bases; nucleotides not matched to a gene: 8. This CDR3 comprises 15 residues. In germline, CDR1 is DFQATT, CDR2 SNEGSKA (reference sequence). In DNA form, the CDR3 reads TGCAGTGCTCCCCCGGGACAGGGCCACACAGATACGCAGTATTTT. Amino acid sequence: CSAPPGQGHTDTQYF.